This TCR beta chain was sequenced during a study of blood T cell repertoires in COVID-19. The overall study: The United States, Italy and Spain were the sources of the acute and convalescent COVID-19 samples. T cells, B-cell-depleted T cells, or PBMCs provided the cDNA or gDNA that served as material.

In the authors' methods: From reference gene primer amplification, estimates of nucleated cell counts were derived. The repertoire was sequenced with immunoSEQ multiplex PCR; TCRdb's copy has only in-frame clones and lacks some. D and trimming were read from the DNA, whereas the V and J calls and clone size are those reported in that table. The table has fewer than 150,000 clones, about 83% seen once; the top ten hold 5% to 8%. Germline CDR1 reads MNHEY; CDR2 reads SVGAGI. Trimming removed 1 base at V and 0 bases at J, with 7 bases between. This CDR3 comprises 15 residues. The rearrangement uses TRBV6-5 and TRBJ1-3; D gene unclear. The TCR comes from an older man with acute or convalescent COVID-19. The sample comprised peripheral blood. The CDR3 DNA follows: TGTGCCAGCAGTTACTGGCCAGGCTCTGGAAACACCATATATTTT. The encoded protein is CASSYWPGSGNTIYF.